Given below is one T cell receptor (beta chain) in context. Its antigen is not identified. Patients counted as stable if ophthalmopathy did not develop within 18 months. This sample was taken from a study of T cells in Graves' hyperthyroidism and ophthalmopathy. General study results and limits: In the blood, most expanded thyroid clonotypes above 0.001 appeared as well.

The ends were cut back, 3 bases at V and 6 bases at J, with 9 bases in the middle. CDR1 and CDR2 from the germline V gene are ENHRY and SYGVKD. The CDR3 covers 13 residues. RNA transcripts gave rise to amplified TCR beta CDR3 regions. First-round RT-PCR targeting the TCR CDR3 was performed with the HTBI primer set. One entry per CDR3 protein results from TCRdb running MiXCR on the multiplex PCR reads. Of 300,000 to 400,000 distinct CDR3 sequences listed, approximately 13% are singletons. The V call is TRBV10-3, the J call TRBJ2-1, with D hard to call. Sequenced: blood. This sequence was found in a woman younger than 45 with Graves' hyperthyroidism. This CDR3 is CAISDWPVNEQFF. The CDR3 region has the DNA TGTGCCATCAGTGACTGGCCCGTCAATGAGCAGTTCTTC.